Below are 21 T cell receptor beta chains sequenced from a single sample in a study of glioma-infiltrating T cells. Amplification of TCR alpha and beta CDR3 regions from RNA used iRepertoire nested multiplex PCR. TCRdb re-called the multiplex PCR reads with MiXCR, one entry per CDR3 protein. This table holds 110,000 or so distinct CDR3 sequences, 25% to 30% found once. The source material was glioma tissue, nonneoplastic brain tissue, or PBMCs (not recorded which). Receptors were obtained from a human donor with low-grade glioma or glioblastoma, undergoing nonglioma brain surgery, or in good health (not recorded which).

This clonotype was picked up many times. The chain is built from TRBV15 and TRBJ2-1, with TRBD2 identical over 10 bases. This CDR3 has 15 amino acids. J gave up 8 bases and V 5 bases, and 9 bases lay outside the gene matches. Germline V lookup: CDR1 LNHNV, CDR2 YYDKDF (reference sequence). This CDR3 is CATSDERGGWDEQFF. In nucleotides, the CDR3 is TGTGCCACCAGCGACGAGCGGGGGGGGTGGGATGAGCAGTTCTTC.

The sample holds many counts of this clonotype. The chain has TRBV9 and TRBJ1-1; no clear D gene. The germline V gene encodes CDR1 SGDLS and CDR2 YYNGEE. CDR3 length equals 13 residues. The V and J ends lost 4 bases and 5 bases respectively, with 12 bases between them. Here the CDR3 reads CASSRDSGTEAFF. In nucleotides, the CDR3 is TGTGCCAGCAGCCGAGACTCGGGAACTGAAGCTTTCTTT.

The table lists this clonotype with a few counts. This chain connects TRBV12-3 or TRBV12-4 to TRBJ2-5; 7 nucleotides match TRBD1. The CDR3 spans 16 residues. The V segment lost 8 bases and the J segment 1 base; nucleotides outside the gene matches: 13. The CDR3 region has the DNA TGTGCCAGCGGCTTACCGGGACAGTATCTCCAAGAGACCCAGTACTTC. Protein: CASGLPGQYLQETQYF.

The chain links TRBV6-6 to TRBJ2-2; possibly TRBD1 for D (6 bases). This CDR3 comprises 15 residues. CDR1 and CDR2 (germline): MNHNY, SVGAGI (reference sequence). The germline V and J ends were trimmed by 2 bases and 7 bases, with 14 bases remaining between them. DNA for the CDR3: TGTGCCAGCAGTTACATGGAGGCCAGGGGCGGGGAGCTGTTTTTT. Translation gives CASSYMEARGGELFF.

This clonotype has ten or more counts. The CDR3 reads CATSDLNRDGEAFF. DNA for the CDR3: TGTGCCACCAGTGATTTGAACAGAGACGGTGAAGCTTTCTTT. V is TRBV24-1 and J is TRBJ1-1; D unclear. The CDR3 totals 14 residues. Germline CDR1 is KGHDR and CDR2 is SFDVKD. V shed 0 bases and J shed 7 bases, with 11 bases lying between them.

Note on this clonotype: A much larger clone lies a single base off, so this may be a read error. The genes are TRBV20-1 and TRBJ2-7; TRBD1 matches at 7 bases. This CDR3 comprises 13 residues. CDR1 DFQATT and CDR2 SNEGSKA come from the germline V gene (reference sequence). CDR3 region: CGAKRQGTNEQYF. The CDR3 nucleotides read TGCGGTGCCAAAAGACAGGGTACCAACGAGCAGTACTTC.

This clonotype was counted at least ten times. The chain is built from TRBV4-2 and TRBJ1-4; 9 nucleotides match TRBD1. CDR3 length: 14 residues. J lost 6 bases, V lost 4 bases, and 3 bases had no gene match. CDR1 LGHNA and CDR2 YNFKEQ come from the germline V gene. The CDR3 region has the DNA TGTGCCAGCAGCCCACGACAGGGGGATGAAAAACTGTTTTTT. Residues: CASSPRQGDEKLFF.

Many counts were recorded for this clonotype. The V gene is TRBV5-1, the J gene TRBJ1-1; tentatively, D is TRBD1 (6 bases). The CDR3 totals 15 residues. Trimming stripped 4 bases from V and 1 base from J, with 14 bases between. The germline V gene has CDR1 SGHRS and CDR2 YFSETQ. CDR3 sequence reads: CASSHTGNQNTEAFF. CDR3 bases: TGCGCCAGCAGCCATACAGGGAATCAGAACACTGAAGCTTTCTTT.

Ten or more counts support this clonotype. The chain employs TRBV20-1 and TRBJ2-1; D is unclear. V shed 0 bases and J shed 1 base, with 10 bases lying between them. The CDR3 sequence is 15 residues long. Germline V gene lookup returns CDR1 DFQATT and CDR2 SNEGSKA (reference sequence). The CDR3 loop reads CSAREGSNSYNEQFF. CDR3 DNA: TGCAGTGCTAGAGAAGGAAGTAATTCCTACAATGAGCAGTTCTTC.

This clonotype was counted at least ten times. J is TRBJ2-5 and V is TRBV27; no clear D gene. The CDR3 has 13 residues. V was shortened by 7 bases and J by 3 bases, with 12 bases between the two germline ends. CDR1 and CDR2 (germline): MNHEY, SMNVEV (reference sequence). CDR3 in DNA: TGTGCCAGCATGAGCTGGGTGGAAGAGACCCAGTACTTC. Protein product: CASMSWVEETQYF.

On this clonotype itself: A junction end diverges from the germline sequence, so it may reflect a read error. This rearrangement joins TRBV20-1 to TRBJ2-3; maybe TRBD1 (7 bases). The CDR3 contains 18 residues. Germline loops: CDR1 DFQATT, CDR2 SNEGSKA (reference sequence). The CDR3 region is CSARDQEASVGQADTQYF. Here the CDR3 DNA reads TGCAGTGCTAGAGATCAAGAGGCTAGCGTTGGACAGGCAGATACACAGTATTTT.

About this clonotype: One base away lies a much larger clone, so this may be a sequencing read error. The rearrangement uses TRBV5-4 and TRBJ2-1; 8 bases map to TRBD2. V trimming: 2 bases; J trimming: 3 bases; junction bases outside the gene matches: 7. The germline V gene encodes CDR1 SGHNT and CDR2 YYREEE (reference sequence). The CDR3 is 16 residues long. The CDR3 sequence is CASSLGGGGFYNEQFF. CDR3 in DNA: TGTGCCAGCAGCTTAGGTGGCGGGGGGTTCTACAATGAGCAGTTCTTC.

This clonotype occurred many times. V is TRBV15 and J is TRBJ2-1; TRBD2 matches 9 bases. The trim removed 1 base at V and 5 bases at J, leaving 6 bases unmatched. This CDR3 has 16 residues. Germline V gene lookup returns CDR1 LNHNV and CDR2 YYDKDF (reference sequence). CDR3 loop: CATSRVLAGLDNEQFF. CDR3 DNA sequence: TGTGCCACCAGCAGAGTTCTAGCGGGGTTGGACAATGAGCAGTTCTTC.

The chain uses TRBV27 and TRBJ2-5; TRBD1 agrees at 10 bases. Trimming cost V 7 bases and J 2 bases; bases outside gene matches: 28. The CDR3 contains 22 residues. The V gene's germline CDR1 is MNHEY and CDR2 SMNVEV (reference sequence). The CDR3 DNA follows: TGTGCCAGCACCCACCTCATGTTGGGTCCCGGGACAGGGGTCGTTGAGCAAGAGACCCAGTACTTC. Protein sequence: CASTHLMLGPGTGVVEQETQYF.

The chain combines TRBV7-9 with TRBJ2-1; possibly TRBD2 for D (6 bases). Trimming stripped 5 bases from V and 7 bases from J, with 18 bases between. The CDR3 has 15 residues. Germline lookup yields CDR1 SEHNR and CDR2 FQNEAQ (reference sequence). For the CDR3, the DNA is TGTGCCAGCAGCGCCCCAAACGGGGGTCGAAATGAGCAGTTCTTC. Translated: CASSAPNGGRNEQFF.

Ten or more counts support this clonotype. The chain uses TRBV27 and TRBJ2-7, with TRBD1 matching 10 bases. The CDR3 loop spans 14 amino acids. CDR1 and CDR2 (germline): MNHEY, SMNVEV (reference sequence). The V gene end was trimmed by 7 bases and the J gene end by 5 bases; junction bases not matched to a gene: 8. This CDR3 is CASTRTGGKNEQYF. The CDR3 nucleotides read TGTGCCAGCACCCGGACAGGGGGAAAGAACGAGCAGTACTTC.

This clonotype was detected ten times or more. The chain uses TRBV18 and TRBJ1-6; D is possibly TRBD1 (5 bases). V was shortened by 5 bases and J by 0 bases, with 14 bases between the two germline ends. The CDR3 runs to 17 residues. Germline values: CDR1 KGHSH, CDR2 LQKENI. The CDR3: CASSSVQGPSYNSPLHF. CDR3 DNA sequence: TGTGCCAGCTCATCCGTTCAGGGTCCCTCCTATAATTCACCCCTCCACTTT.

CDR3 region: CASSASTGQGPYEQYF. The DNA for the CDR3 is TGTGCCAGCAGCGCGTCCACGGGACAGGGCCCCTACGAGCAGTACTTC. The chain has TRBV9 and TRBJ2-7; TRBD1 matches 9 bases. The J segment lost 2 bases and the V segment lost 3 bases, leaving 9 bases of the junction unmatched. From germline, CDR1 is SGDLS and CDR2 YYNGEE. The CDR3 has 16 residues.

Ten or more counts support this clonotype. This rearrangement joins TRBV20-1 to TRBJ1-1; D remains ambiguous. The V end was cut by 6 bases, the J end by 8 bases, with 19 bases between. The CDR3 sequence is 13 residues long. CDR1 is DFQATT and CDR2 is SNEGSKA in the germline V gene (reference sequence). CDR3 in amino acids: CSAIRVVDLEAFF. DNA of the CDR3: TGCAGTGCAATAAGGGTGGTGGATCTGGAAGCTTTCTTT.

The V gene is TRBV14, the J gene TRBJ2-1; 7 nucleotides match TRBD2. Germline V gives CDR1 SGHDN, CDR2 FVKESK. With 0 bases clipped from V and 3 bases from J, the junction kept 5 bases outside the gene matches. CDR3 length: 16 amino acids. The CDR3 protein is CASSQDLREVYNEQFF. The CDR3 DNA follows: TGTGCCAGCAGCCAAGATCTCCGGGAGGTCTACAATGAGCAGTTCTTC. Full variable domain (missing parts from reference TRBV14 and TRBJ2-1): EAGVTQFPSHSVIEKGQTVTLRCDPISGHDNLYWYRRVMGKEIKFLLHFVKESKQDESGMPNNRFLAERTGGTYSTLKVQPAELEDSGVYFCASSQDLREVYNEQFFGPGTRLTVL.

This clonotype appeared many times. J is TRBJ2-7 and V is TRBV20-1; maybe TRBD1 (6 bases). The germline gives CDR1 DFQATT, CDR2 SNEGSKA (reference sequence). Trimming shortened V by 8 bases and J by 0 bases, and 8 bases separated the two germline ends. There are 11 residues in the CDR3. For the CDR3, the DNA is TGCAGTACAGGGAGCTCCTACGAGCAGTACTTC. It encodes CSTGSSYEQYF.